The rows below give T cell receptor beta chains drawn from one sample of a study of B cell selection in AIRE deficiency. Sequenced by immunoSEQ multiplex PCR; TCRdb stores in-frame clones only, minus some. This repertoire shows fewer than 30,000 clones, roughly 95% found once; its top ten account for around 0.2%. The sequenced sample consisted of CD4+CD127+ conventional T cells sorted from PBMCs. These receptors came from a human donor in good health. The CDR3 runs from the conserved cysteine through the conserved F or W. D genes are given only for firm matches. Expanded clones are given a class, and other clones once, few, many or no size at all.

d_call j_call v_call clone_size cdr3_aa cdr3_nt
- TRBJ2-3 TRBV5-4 - CASSLKGSTDTQYF TGTGCCAGCAGCTTGAAAGGGAGCACAGATACGCAGTATTTT
TRBD2 TRBJ2-7 TRBV27 - CASRRRTSGSFYEQYF TGTGCCAGCAGGCGACGGACTAGCGGGAGTTTCTACGAGCAGTACTTC
TRBD1 TRBJ1-2 TRBV5-6 - CASSGRTGGGYGYTF TGTGCCAGCAGCGGGAGAACAGGGGGGGGCTATGGCTACACCTTC
TRBD1 TRBJ2-7 TRBV10-3 - CAISESRQGVYSYEQYF TGTGCCATCAGTGAGTCACGACAGGGTGTGTACTCCTACGAGCAGTACTTC
TRBD2 TRBJ2-7 TRBV28 - CASSLGGGYSHEQYF TGTGCCAGCAGTTTGGGGGGGGGTTATTCCCACGAGCAGTACTTC
TRBD1 TRBJ2-2 TRBV11-3 - CASSRRTGEFTGELFF TGTGCCAGCAGCCGTAGGACAGGGGAGTTCACCGGGGAGCTGTTTTTT
- TRBJ2-2 TRBV6-1 - CASIWGHSPGELFF TGTGCCAGCATCTGGGGACACTCCCCCGGGGAGCTGTTTTTT
TRBD2 TRBJ2-7 TRBV6-6 - CASSYSTSGRDEQYF TGTGCCAGCAGTTACTCGACTAGCGGGAGGGACGAGCAGTACTTC
- TRBJ2-3 TRBV9 - CASSVSWGDTDTQYF TGTGCCAGCAGCGTGTCCTGGGGTGACACAGATACGCAGTATTTT
TRBD2 TRBJ2-7 TRBV28 once CASSSPYTSGLTAYYEQYF TGTGCCAGCAGTTCCCCATATACTAGCGGGCTAACTGCTTACTACGAGCAGTACTTC
- TRBJ1-2 TRBV6-5 - CASSSTAGYTF TGTGCCAGCAGCTCGACCGCTGGCTACACCTTC
- TRBJ2-2 TRBV19 - CASSRLVPGELFF TGTGCCAGTAGCCGACTAGTTCCCGGGGAGCTGTTTTTT
- TRBJ2-3 TRBV7-9 - CASSPNAGDTQYF TGTGCCAGCAGCCCCAACGCAGGGGATACGCAGTATTTT
TRBD1 TRBJ1-1 TRBV6-6 - CASIASTGWDTEAFF TGTGCCAGCATCGCCTCGACAGGGTGGGACACTGAAGCTTTCTTT
TRBD1 TRBJ2-5 TRBV30 - CAYSGTGETQYF TGTGCCTACTCCGGGACAGGAGAGACCCAGTACTTC
- TRBJ2-3 TRBV5-4 - CASDLGRGTASTDTQYF TGTGCCAGCGACTTGGGCAGAGGCACAGCCAGCACAGATACGCAGTATTTT
- TRBJ2-7 TRBV11-2 - CASSLLSYEQYF TGTGCCAGCAGCTTACTGTCCTACGAGCAGTACTTC
TRBD1 TRBJ1-5 TRBV6-1 - CASSVEQGTQPQHF TGTGCCAGCAGTGTAGAACAGGGGACTCAGCCCCAGCATTTT
TRBD2 TRBJ2-7 TRBV4-1 - CASSQRLANYEQYF TGCGCCAGCAGCCAACGACTAGCGAACTACGAGCAGTACTTC
- TRBJ2-7 TRBV4-2 few CASSQFEGTSYEQYF TGTGCCAGCAGCCAGTTTGAGGGGACCTCCTACGAGCAGTACTTC
TRBD2 TRBJ2-3 TRBV2 - CASKREGTDTQYF TGTGCCAGCAAGCGGGAGGGCACAGATACGCAGTATTTT
- TRBJ2-5 TRBV6-5 - CASSYQGQYQETQYF TGTGCCAGCAGTTACCAGGGGCAGTACCAAGAGACCCAGTACTTC
- TRBJ2-3 TRBV7-2 once CASSIGTADTQYF TGTGCCAGCAGCATTGGGACCGCAGATACGCAGTATTTT
- TRBJ1-5 TRBV5-8 - CASSLVAGRDQPQHF TGTGCCAGCAGCTTGGTAGCGGGTCGGGATCAGCCCCAGCATTTT
- TRBJ1-2 TRBV27 - CASSFREGGGYTF TGTGCCAGCAGTTTCAGGGAGGGGGGTGGCTACACCTTC
- TRBJ2-7 TRBV27 - CASSLGRTYEQYF TGTGCCAGCAGTTTAGGGCGGACCTACGAGCAGTACTTC
- TRBJ1-1 TRBV5-1 - CASSLVGFANTEAFF TGCGCCAGCAGCTTGGTTGGGTTTGCGAACACTGAAGCTTTCTTT
TRBD1 TRBJ1-3 TRBV2 - CASSSDRGHSGNTIYF TGTGCCAGCAGTTCCGACAGGGGGCACTCTGGAAACACCATATATTTT
- TRBJ2-1 TRBV19 - CASRRTPGSNEQFF TGTGCCAGTAGGCGGACACCTGGTTCGAATGAGCAGTTCTTC
- TRBJ2-4 TRBV7-9 - CASSLGQGLDIQYF TGTGCCAGCAGCCTCGGTCAGGGCCTGGACATTCAGTACTTC
- TRBJ1-1 TRBV18 - CASSPPGRPGTEAFF TGTGCCAGCTCACCACCGGGACGTCCGGGCACTGAAGCTTTCTTT
- TRBJ2-7 TRBV28 - CASSSDPSEQYF TGTGCCAGCAGTTCCGACCCCTCAGAGCAGTACTTC
- TRBJ1-6 TRBV5-6 - CASSLAGRRISPLHF TGTGCCAGCAGCTTGGCGGGGCGCCGGATATCACCCCTCCACTTT
- TRBJ1-4 TRBV16 - CASSHSSGGDNEKLFF TGTGCCAGCAGCCATTCGAGCGGGGGTGATAATGAAAAACTGTTTTTT
- TRBJ2-7 TRBV27 - CASSSREPKSRGEQYF TGTGCCAGCAGTTCAAGAGAGCCCAAGTCGAGGGGCGAGCAGTACTTC
- TRBJ1-6 TRBV14 - CASSPYRDSPLHF TGTGCCAGCAGCCCATACAGAGATTCACCCCTCCACTTT
- TRBJ2-7 TRBV29-1 - CSVGGRSSYEQYF TGCAGCGTTGGCGGCAGATCCTCCTACGAGCAGTACTTC
- TRBJ2-1 TRBV19 - CASSPFGNEQFF TGTGCCAGTAGTCCCTTTGGGAATGAGCAGTTCTTC
TRBD2 TRBJ2-3 TRBV28 - CASSFSGFSGRSDTDTQYF TGTGCCAGCAGTTTCTCCGGCTTTAGCGGGAGATCGGACACAGATACGCAGTATTTT
- TRBJ1-1 TRBV7-2 - CASSLGEAGEAFF TGTGCCAGCAGCTTGGGGGAGGCGGGGGAAGCTTTCTTT
- TRBJ2-7 TRBV7-9 - CASSPESYEQYF TGTGCCAGCAGCCCCGAGTCCTACGAGCAGTACTTC
- TRBJ2-1 TRBV5-1 - CASSLLGETEQFF TGCGCCAGCAGCCTCCTCGGGGAGACTGAGCAGTTCTTC
- TRBJ1-2 TRBV9 few CASSPAGGNYGYTF TGTGCCAGCAGCCCTGCTGGGGGGAACTATGGCTACACCTTC
TRBD2 TRBJ2-2 TRBV15 once CATSSRVAGAGELFF TGTGCCACCAGCAGTAGGGTAGCGGGAGCCGGGGAGCTGTTTTTT
- TRBJ2-7 TRBV6-5 - CASSYRDRLSFNEQYF TGTGCCAGCAGTTACCGCGACAGGTTATCTTTCAACGAGCAGTACTTC
- TRBJ1-2 TRBV30 - CAWSVDRLYGYTF TGTGCCTGGAGTGTTGACAGACTCTATGGCTACACCTTC
- TRBJ1-1 TRBV4-3 - CASSQEQGVNTEAFF TGCGCCAGCAGCCAAGAGCAGGGAGTGAACACTGAAGCTTTCTTT
- TRBJ2-1 TRBV27 - CASSLLRPSSYNEQFF TGTGCCAGCAGTTTACTTAGGCCAAGCTCCTACAATGAGCAGTTCTTC
- TRBJ2-4 TRBV2 - CASTGDLGTKNIQYF TGTGCCAGCACCGGGGACCTGGGAACCAAAAACATTCAGTACTTC
- TRBJ2-3 TRBV4-3 - CASSQVGREQYF TGCGCCAGCAGCCAAGTCGGCCGGGAGCAGTATTTT
- TRBJ2-6 TRBV28 - CASSLRGLGANVLTF TGTGCCAGCAGTTTACGGGGTTTAGGGGCCAACGTCCTGACTTTC
- TRBJ1-6 TRBV9 - CASSETGYNSPLHF TGTGCCAGCAGCGAAACAGGTTATAATTCACCCCTCCACTTT
TRBD1 TRBJ2-7 TRBV6-1 - CASSGQGTNEQYF TGTGCCAGCAGTGGACAGGGGACCAACGAGCAGTACTTC
TRBD1 TRBJ2-7 TRBV11-3 - CASSLERQGEQYF TGTGCCAGCAGCTTAGAGCGACAGGGAGAGCAGTACTTC